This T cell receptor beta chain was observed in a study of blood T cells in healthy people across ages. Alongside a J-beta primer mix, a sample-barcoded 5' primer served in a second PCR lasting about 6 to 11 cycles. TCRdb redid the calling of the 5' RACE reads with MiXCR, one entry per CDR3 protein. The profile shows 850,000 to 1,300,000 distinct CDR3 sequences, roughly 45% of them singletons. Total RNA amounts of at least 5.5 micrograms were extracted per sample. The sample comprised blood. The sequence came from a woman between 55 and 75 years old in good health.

Here the CDR3 DNA reads TGCAGTGCTGCGACAGGGGGCTACTATGGCTACACCTTC. Amino acids: CSAATGGYYGYTF. This rearrangement joins TRBV20-1 to TRBJ1-2; 10 bases are a match to TRBD1. The ends lost 5 bases at V and 3 bases at J; junction bases unmatched: 3. The CDR3 covers 13 residues. Germline assignment: CDR1 DFQATT and CDR2 SNEGSKA (reference sequence).